A single sample gave rise to the 26 T cell receptor beta chains below, sequenced in a study of blood T cell repertoires in COVID-19. Libraries were prepared by immunoSEQ multiplex PCR; TCRdb keeps only in-frame clonotypes and omits some of them. The table shows hundreds of thousands of clones, with 88% occurring only once. Sequencing was carried out using peripheral blood. Source of these receptors: a woman between 65 and 79 years old with COVID-19, enrolled during active disease.

The chain links TRBV21-1 to TRBJ2-7; the D segment call TRBD2 is taken from the table without a DNA check. TRBV21-1 is a listed pseudogene. The CDR3 totals 15 residues. The DNA for the CDR3 is TGTGCCAGCAGCAAACCGGGAAAGAGCTCCTACGAGCAGTACTTC. Translating gives CASSKPGKSSYEQYF.

The chain couples TRBV5-1 to TRBJ2-1; weak D call: TRBD2 (6 bases). This CDR3 spans 15 amino acids. V lost 0 bases and J lost 0, with 7 bases in between. Germline assignment: CDR1 SGHRS and CDR2 YFSETQ. The CDR3 nucleotides are TGCGCCAGCAGCTTGGAGCGGGTCTCCTACAATGAGCAGTTCTTC. Translation gives CASSLERVSYNEQFF.

On this clone itself: The sample carries other DNA sequences with the same CDR3. The chain recombines TRBV28 with TRBJ1-2; no reliable D call. This CDR3 region has 12 residues. Germline CDR1 MDHEN, CDR2 SYDVKM. Between the trimmed V and J ends, which lost 2 bases and 1 base, there was a span of 2 bases. The CDR3, as DNA: TGTGCCAGCAGTTTACGTAACTATGGCTACACCTTC. It yields the protein CASSLRNYGYTF.

This clone was observed a single time. The gene calls are TRBV12-3 or TRBV12-4 and TRBJ1-6, with D possibly TRBD1 on 5 matching bases. Trimming stripped 5 bases from V and 7 bases from J, with 9 bases between. The length of the CDR3 is 13 residues. This CDR3 is CASSPTDNSPLHF. In DNA, the CDR3 is TGTGCCAGCAGTCCGACAGACAATTCACCCCTCCACTTT.

This chain links TRBV14 with TRBJ1-4, with D possibly TRBD1 on 6 matching bases. V lost 4 bases and J 8 bases, leaving 14 bases between the germline ends. The CDR3 is 14 residues long. In germline, CDR1 is SGHDN, CDR2 FVKESK. This CDR3 is CASSRAGVDEKLFF. The CDR3 region has the DNA TGTGCCAGCAGCCGGGCAGGGGTGGACGAAAAACTGTTTTTT. The full variable domain, rest sourced from reference TRBV14 and TRBJ1-4, is EAGVTQFPSHSVIEKGQTVTLRCDPISGHDNLYWYRRVMGKEIKFLLHFVKESKQDESGMPNNRFLAERTGGTYSTLKVQPAELEDSGVYFCASSRAGVDEKLFFGSGTQLSVL.

This clone was counted once. This sequence joins TRBV11-3 and TRBJ2-7; D is unresolved. The ends were cut back, 1 base at V and 1 base at J, with 11 bases in the middle. CDR3 size: 15 residues. Germline V gene lookup returns CDR1 SGHNT and CDR2 YENEEA. The DNA of the CDR3 is TGTGCCAGCAGCTTAGGATCACTGCCGTCCTACGAGCAGTACTTC. The encoded protein is CASSLGSLPSYEQYF.

V usage is TRBV9 and J usage is TRBJ2-3; D is uncertain. Trimming shortened V by 2 bases and J by 4 bases, and 8 bases separated the two germline ends. CDR3 size: 13 residues. Germline CDR1 SGDLS, CDR2 YYNGEE. Here the CDR3 DNA reads TGTGCCAGCAGCGTCCAGGAATCAGATACGCAGTATTTT. Translated, it gives CASSVQESDTQYF.

This rearrangement joins TRBV5-8 to TRBJ2-1; 7 positions match TRBD1. The CDR3 sequence is 14 residues long. The V segment lost 3 bases and the J segment 5 bases; nucleotides outside the gene matches: 5. Germline CDR1 is SGHTS and CDR2 is YDEGEE. The CDR3 DNA reads TGTGCCAGCAGCTCACAGGGGTCGGACAATGAGCAGTTCTTC. It codes for CASSSQGSDNEQFF.

This chain uses TRBV30 with TRBJ1-5; D might be TRBD1 (6 bases). CDR3 length: 13 amino acids. Looked up from germline, CDR1 is GTSNPN and CDR2 is SVGIG (reference sequence). The V gene lost 4 bases and the J gene lost 0 bases, with 7 bases spanning the gap. The CDR3 nucleotides read TGTGCCTGGACGGACAGTAGCAATCAGCCCCAGCATTTT. Its translation is CAWTDSSNQPQHF.

Regarding this clone: The identical CDR3 is also encoded by other nucleotide sequences in the sample. This chain uses TRBV19 with TRBJ2-1, with TRBD2 identical over 10 bases. The V gene's germline CDR1 is LNHDA and CDR2 SQIVND (reference sequence). There are 16 residues in the CDR3. J gave up 4 bases and V 3 bases, and 6 bases lay outside the gene matches. For the CDR3, the DNA is TGTGCCAGTAGTATCTCCGGGACTAGCGTTTACAATGAGCAGTTCTTC. It encodes CASSISGTSVYNEQFF.

The V gene is TRBV29-1, the J gene TRBJ1-3; a weak D match, TRBD1 (5 bases). Germline lookup yields CDR1 SQVTM and CDR2 ANQGSEA. This CDR3 spans 14 amino acids. Trimming removed 3 bases at V and 0 bases at J, with 9 bases between. The CDR3 reads CSVDQGLSGNTIYF. Here the CDR3 DNA reads TGCAGCGTTGACCAGGGCCTCTCTGGAAACACCATATATTTT.

CDR3 sequence: CASSPFSSYEQYF. Here the CDR3 DNA reads TGTGCCAGCAGCCCCTTTTCCTCCTACGAGCAGTACTTC. V is TRBV6-2 or TRBV6-3 and J is TRBJ2-7; no clear D. Germline-derived CDR1 and CDR2 are MNHEY and SVGEGT. The CDR3 consists of 13 residues. The V gene lost 6 bases and the J gene lost 0 bases, with 9 bases spanning the gap.

The genes are TRBV19 and TRBJ1-2, with D perhaps TRBD1 (6 bases). The CDR3 extends over 14 amino acids. Germline-derived CDR1 and CDR2 are LNHDA and SQIVND (reference sequence). V dropped 6 bases and J dropped 7 bases, with 18 bases sitting between them. CDR3 residues: CASRPPDRRTGYTF. CDR3 in DNA: TGTGCCAGTAGACCCCCCGACAGGCGCACTGGCTACACCTTC.

The genes are TRBV27 and TRBJ1-1, with D hard to call. The CDR3 contains 10 residues. The ends were cut back, 10 bases at V and 8 bases at J, with 11 bases in the middle. Per germline, CDR1 MNHEY and CDR2 SMNVEV (reference sequence). The CDR3, as DNA: TGTGCCACCTTTTCCGGGGAAGCTTTCTTT. This gives the protein CATFSGEAFF.

J is TRBJ1-4 and V is TRBV6-5; D unclear. The CDR3 is made up of 15 amino acids. The V gene lost 6 bases and the J gene lost 10 bases, with 21 bases spanning the gap. The V gene's germline CDR1 is MNHEY and CDR2 SVGAGI. The CDR3 reads CASRSVGIGLGKLFF. CDR3 coding DNA: TGTGCCAGCAGATCCGTCGGCATCGGACTTGGAAAACTGTTTTTT.

Here the CDR3 DNA reads TGCGCCAGCAGTGAGCCGACAGGGGAAGCCACAGATACGCAGTATTTT. Protein product: CASSEPTGEATDTQYF. This chain links TRBV10-1 with TRBJ2-3; 8 positions agree with TRBD1. Germline V gene data show CDR1 as WNHNN and CDR2 as SYGVQD (reference sequence). Trimming at V came to 2 bases and at J to 2 bases, leaving 6 bases not matched to a gene. The length of the CDR3 is 16 residues.

This clone was detected once. The chain employs TRBV7-2 and TRBJ1-1; D remains unclear. The CDR3 is made up of 13 amino acids. Trimming took 5 bases from V and 0 from J, leaving 7 bases between them. CDR1 is SGHTA, CDR2 FQGNSA, per germline. In DNA form, the CDR3 reads TGTGCCAGCAGCCCCCCTCTGAACACTGAAGCTTTCTTT. It translates to CASSPPLNTEAFF.

The chain is built from TRBV7-6 and TRBJ2-3; the match to TRBD2 covers 13 bases. CDR1 and CDR2 from the germline V gene are SGHVS and FNYEAQ. The length of the CDR3 is 16 residues. The V gene end was trimmed by 5 bases and the J gene end by 0 bases; junction bases not matched to a gene: 2. CDR3 bases: TGTGCCAGCAGCGGGACTAGCGGGACTAGCACAGATACGCAGTATTTT. Translated, it gives CASSGTSGTSTDTQYF.

In its sample, this clone was seen once. The V gene is TRBV11-2, the J gene TRBJ2-3, with 7 bases matching TRBD2. The germline V gene encodes CDR1 SGHAT and CDR2 FQNNGV. J was trimmed by 0 bases and V by 8 bases; bases with no gene match: 8. The CDR3 is made up of 15 amino acids. The CDR3 DNA reads as TGTGCCAGCGGGAATAGCGGGTTCAGCACAGATACGCAGTATTTT. It codes for CASGNSGFSTDTQYF. Variable domain in full (rest from reference TRBV11-2 and TRBJ2-3): EAGVAQSPRYKIIEKRQSVAFWCNPISGHATLYWYQQILGQGPKLLIQFQNNGVVDDSQLPKDRFSAERLKGVDSTLKIQPAKLEDSAVYLCASGNSGFSTDTQYFGPGTRLTVL.

This clone was counted only a few times. The chain uses TRBV6-5 and TRBJ2-5; D gene ambiguous. Germline values: CDR1 MNHEY, CDR2 SVGAGI. The V end was cut by 2 bases, the J end by 2 bases, with 6 bases between. The CDR3 has 13 amino acids. This CDR3 reads CASSYTVQETQYF. CDR3 in DNA: TGTGCCAGCAGTTACACAGTTCAAGAGACCCAGTACTTC.

This chain's CDR3 is CASSLRTGNTGELFF. The CDR3 DNA follows: TGCGCCAGCAGCCTTCGGACAGGGAACACCGGGGAGCTGTTTTTT. The chain employs TRBV5-1 and TRBJ2-2; 7 positions agree with TRBD1. The germline gives CDR1 SGHRS, CDR2 YFSETQ. V was pared by 4 bases and J by 1 base, with 4 bases of the junction left unmatched. This CDR3 is built from 15 residues. The whole variable domain, filled in from reference TRBV5-1 and TRBJ2-2, reads KAGVTQTPRYLIKTRGQQVTLSCSPISGHRSVSWYQQTPGQGLQFLFEYFSETQRNKGNFPGRFSGRQFSNSRSEMNVSTLELGDSALYLCASSLRTGNTGELFFGEGSRLTVL.

The chain employs TRBV20-1 and TRBJ2-5; D remains ambiguous. Trimming stripped 3 bases from V and 5 bases from J, with 4 bases between. CDR3 length equals 10 residues. The germline V gene has CDR1 DFQATT and CDR2 SNEGSKA (reference sequence). CDR3 in DNA: TGCAGTGCTAGCGTCGAGACCCAGTACTTC. Its translation is CSASVETQYF.

The J gene is TRBJ1-1, the V gene TRBV6-5; D remains unclear. Germline assignment: CDR1 MNHEY and CDR2 SVGAGI. This CDR3 comprises 13 residues. V lost 6 bases, J lost 0 bases, and 8 bases lay in between. The DNA for the CDR3 is TGTGCCAGCAGCCAGACTTTGAACACTGAAGCTTTCTTT. Protein product: CASSQTLNTEAFF.

The rearrangement uses TRBV15 and TRBJ2-1; TRBD2 matches 7 bases. The germline gives CDR1 LNHNV, CDR2 YYDKDF (reference sequence). The CDR3 is made up of 14 amino acids. The V segment lost 1 base and the J segment 8 bases; nucleotides outside the gene matches: 5. The CDR3 sequence is CATSRVAGVYEQFF. CDR3 sequence (DNA): TGTGCCACCAGCAGAGTGGCGGGAGTGTATGAGCAGTTCTTC.

The CDR3 protein is CASSPLDRGREQYF. CDR3 nucleotide sequence: TGTGCCAGCTCACCCCTGGACAGGGGTAGGGAGCAGTACTTC. The chain is built from TRBV3-1 (or the pseudogene TRBV3-2) and TRBJ2-7; 9 bases map to TRBD1. This CDR3 spans 14 amino acids. V lost 8 bases and J lost 7; bases outside the gene matches: 12. Per germline, CDR1 LGHDT and CDR2 YNNKEL (reference sequence).

V and J are TRBV5-4 and TRBJ2-3; a weak D match, TRBD1 (5 bases). Trimming removed 1 base at V and 4 bases at J, with 7 bases between. The germline V gene has CDR1 SGHNT and CDR2 YYREEE (reference sequence). The CDR3 is made up of 13 amino acids. The CDR3 DNA follows: TGTGCCAGCAGCTTGCAGGGCTCAGATACGCAGTATTTT. This gives the protein CASSLQGSDTQYF.